This T cell receptor (beta chain) was sequenced for a study of regulatory T cells in long-lasting Graves disease. Whole-study findings and limits: Favoring TRBV28, TRBJ1-2 and TRBJ2-5 was a feature seen in persistent disease.

CDR3-region Arm-PCR and iRepertoire HTBI primers produced the TCR beta libraries. TCRdb passed the multiplex PCR reads through MiXCR, listing each CDR3 protein once. This table has about 560,000 distinct CDR3 sequences, around 16% appearing once. Notes on this clonotype: As yet, its antigen is unknown. At one end the junction does not follow the germline gene, possibly because of a read error.

This sample's time point: newly diagnosed GD, antithyroid drugs for less than 3 months. PBMC RNA was the source of the TCR library. The CDR3 is 13 amino acids. CDR1 and CDR2 from the germline V gene are SGHRS and YFSETQ. This sample also appeared in a second study, on T cells in Graves' hyperthyroidism and ophthalmopathy.

Here the sequenced sample was peripheral blood mononuclear cells (PBMCs), taken at new diagnosis, from a patient treated with antithyroid drugs. The chain has TRBV5-1 and TRBJ1-1; weak D call: TRBD1 (6 bases). This TCR was sampled from a young man with Graves disease. The CDR3 nucleotides read TGCGCCAGCAGACGTACGGGGGACACTAAAGCTTTCTTT. Encoded protein: CASRRTGDTKAFF.